One and the same sample provided the 23 T cell receptor beta chains below, sequenced in a study of STAT3 mutations in large granular lymphocyte leukemia. Findings and limits, study-wide: At least one immunodominant TCR beta clonotype appeared in every T-cell large granular lymphocyte leukemia patient.

Generated by immunoSEQ multiplex PCR, the TCRdb table keeps only in-frame clones and is missing some. The sample holds over 3,500 clones, over 80% seen once. For these receptors, no antigen is known. The sequencing input was peripheral blood mononuclear cells. These receptor sequences come from a boy between 10 and 17 years old with T-cell large granular lymphocyte leukemia. Some clones in this sample may be carry-over from other donors' samples.

Written as DNA, the CDR3 is TGTGCCTGGAGTTTGGGAGGGGCGAATCAGCCCCAGCATTTT. This translates into CAWSLGGANQPQHF. The chain is built from TRBV30 and TRBJ1-5, with D possibly matching TRBD1 (5 bases). V lost 2 bases and J lost 4, with 12 bases in between. Germline CDR1 is GTSNPN and CDR2 is SVGIG (reference sequence). This CDR3 contains 14 residues. Full variable domain (remainder filled in from reference TRBV30 and TRBJ1-5): SQTIHQWPATLVQPVGSPLSLECTVEGTSNPNLYWYRQAAGRGLQLLFYSVGIGQISSEVPQNLSASRPQDRQFILSSKKLLLSDSGFYLCAWSLGGANQPQHFGDGTRLSIL.

This clone was seen a few times. The chain recombines TRBV6-6 with TRBJ2-7; TRBD1 matches 9 bases. CDR1 is MNHNY and CDR2 is SVGAGI in the germline V gene (reference sequence). V dropped 5 bases and J dropped 3; count of bases not matched to a gene: 5. The CDR3 has 14 amino acids. CDR3 region: CASSRTGESYEQYF. CDR3 nucleotide sequence: TGTGCCAGCAGTCGGACAGGGGAAAGCTACGAGCAGTACTTC.

The chain couples TRBV7-2 to TRBJ1-2; no clear D gene. V was clipped by 5 bases and J by 4 bases, with 14 bases between them. This CDR3 has 14 amino acids. Germline V gene lookup returns CDR1 SGHTA and CDR2 FQGNSA. The CDR3 DNA is TGTGCCAGCAGCCCTGGTGCGGTAGGCTATGGCTACACCTTC. Translating it yields CASSPGAVGYGYTF.

CDR3 sequence: CASSQVMIGYEQYF. The CDR3 nucleotides read TGCGCCAGCAGCCAAGTGATGATAGGGTACGAGCAGTACTTC. The genes are TRBV4-1 and TRBJ2-7; D unresolved. CDR1 and CDR2 from the germline V gene are MGHRA and YSYEKL. The CDR3 is made up of 14 amino acids. V lost 1 base to trimming and J lost 4 bases, with 11 bases between them.

This chain joins TRBV5-1 and TRBJ2-3; 7 nucleotides agree with TRBD1. V lost 0 bases to trimming and J lost 5 bases; unmatched junction nucleotides: 3. Germline V gives CDR1 SGHRS, CDR2 YFSETQ. The CDR3 covers 14 residues. CDR3 amino acids: CASSLGQGEDTQYF. The CDR3 nucleotides read TGCGCCAGCAGCTTGGGTCAGGGGGAAGATACGCAGTATTTT.

The rearrangement joins TRBV19 to TRBJ2-7; D gene unclear. The germline CDR1 and CDR2 sequences are LNHDA and SQIVND (reference sequence). The CDR3 length is 12 residues. Deletions cut 4 bases from V and 1 base from J, with 5 bases between. The CDR3 reads CASSTGSYEQYF. The DNA of the CDR3 is TGTGCCAGTAGTACAGGATCCTACGAGCAGTACTTC.

The rearrangement uses TRBV5-1 and TRBJ2-1; a weak D match, TRBD2 (6 bases). Trimming stripped 0 bases from V and 3 bases from J, with 13 bases between. Germline assignment: CDR1 SGHRS and CDR2 YFSETQ. The CDR3 totals 16 residues. CDR3 nucleotides: TGCGCCAGCAGCTTGGATGCGGGACTGGACTACAATGAGCAGTTCTTC. Its protein is CASSLDAGLDYNEQFF.

The rearrangement links TRBV5-6 to TRBJ1-5; D might be TRBD1 (5 bases). V dropped 3 bases and J dropped 0 bases, with 13 bases sitting between them. CDR1 SGHDT and CDR2 YYEEEE come from the germline V gene. The CDR3 consists of 16 residues. CDR3 in amino acids: CASSSGTLYSNQPQHF. The CDR3, as DNA: TGTGCCAGCAGCTCCGGGACTCTGTATAGCAATCAGCCCCAGCATTTT.

The chain couples TRBV9 to TRBJ2-3, with D unresolved. Germline loops: CDR1 SGDLS, CDR2 YYNGEE. Trimming removed 4 bases at V and 3 bases at J, with 6 bases between. The CDR3 runs 12 residues. CDR3 sequence: CASSSRTDTQYF. CDR3 DNA: TGTGCCAGCAGCTCCCGGACAGATACGCAGTATTTT.

The chain recombines TRBV5-4 with TRBJ1-6, with unresolved D. The CDR3 has 16 amino acids. The germline gives CDR1 SGHNT, CDR2 YYREEE (reference sequence). With 2 bases removed from V and 10 bases from J, the gap between germline ends came to 19 bases. CDR3 residues: CASSLTAQPIGSPLHF. CDR3 DNA: TGTGCCAGCAGCTTAACTGCCCAGCCCATAGGGTCACCCCTCCACTTT.

This chain links TRBV2 with TRBJ2-5; TRBD1 is a possible D gene (6 bases). Trimming pared 6 bases from V and 0 bases from J, leaving 8 bases between. The germline gives CDR1 SNHLY, CDR2 FYNNEI. The CDR3 has 13 amino acids. CDR3 in DNA: TGTGCCAGCAGCCGGGACAACCAAGAGACCCAGTACTTC. Its translation: CASSRDNQETQYF. Full variable domain (rest looked up from reference TRBV2 and TRBJ2-5): EPEVTQTPSHQVTQMGQEVILRCVPISNHLYFYWYRQILGQKVEFLVSFYNNEISEKSEIFDDQFSVERPDGSNFTLKIRSTKLEDSAMYFCASSRDNQETQYFGPGTRLLVL.

The chain is built from TRBV6-1 and TRBJ2-5, with 13 positions matching TRBD2. The trim removed 7 bases at V and 2 bases at J, leaving 4 bases unmatched. CDR1 is MNHNS, CDR2 SASEGT, per germline. The CDR3 covers 15 residues. The CDR3, as DNA: TGTGCCAGCACCAGACTAGCGGGAGGACAAGAGACCCAGTACTTC. Translating it yields CASTRLAGGQETQYF.

V is TRBV19 and J is TRBJ1-5; 9 bases are shared with TRBD1. The CDR3 has 15 residues. J was trimmed by 3 bases and V by 7 bases; bases with no gene match: 7. Germline CDR1 reads LNHDA; CDR2 reads SQIVND (reference sequence). The chain's CDR3 is CASKTGQGYNQPQHF. The CDR3 bases are TGTGCCAGTAAGACGGGACAGGGATACAATCAGCCCCAGCATTTT.

The chain joins TRBV18 to TRBJ1-2, with D uncertain. The germline V gene encodes CDR1 KGHSH and CDR2 LQKENI. V was trimmed by 3 bases and J by 0 bases, leaving 5 bases between them. The CDR3 has 13 amino acids. CDR3 sequence reads: CASSPPSNYGYTF. In nucleotides, the CDR3 is TGTGCCAGCTCACCTCCCTCTAACTATGGCTACACCTTC.

This clone was counted only a few times. The chain recombines TRBV20-1 with TRBJ1-2, with 8 bases aligning to TRBD1. The CDR3 is 11 amino acids. Per the germline V gene, CDR1 is DFQATT and CDR2 is SNEGSKA (reference sequence). Trimming at V came to 3 bases and at J to 14 bases, leaving 8 bases not matched to a gene. In DNA, the CDR3 is TGCAGTGCTAGGGAGGACAGGGCACAGACCTTC. Encoded protein: CSAREDRAQTF.

The rearrangement uses TRBV5-1 and TRBJ2-7; D unclear. Germline V gene data show CDR1 as SGHRS and CDR2 as YFSETQ. The V gene lost 2 bases and the J gene lost 1 base, with 7 bases spanning the gap. The CDR3 length is 13 residues. The CDR3 coding sequence is TGCGCCAGCAGCTTCCAGTCGTCCTACGAGCAGTACTTC. This translates into CASSFQSSYEQYF.

The V and J genes are TRBV5-1 and TRBJ2-5, with 8 nucleotides matching TRBD1. With V trimmed by 7 bases and J by 0 bases, 11 bases remained unmatched. Germline V gene data show CDR1 as SGHRS and CDR2 as YFSETQ. This CDR3 region has 16 residues. CDR3 protein: CASRSQGVMYQETQYF. In nucleotides, the CDR3 is TGCGCCAGCCGGTCACAGGGGGTAATGTACCAAGAGACCCAGTACTTC.

The V and J genes are TRBV5-1 and TRBJ1-5; D gene ambiguous. Trimming cost V 1 base and J 2 bases, with 7 bases left between them. CDR3 length: 14 amino acids. CDR1 SGHRS and CDR2 YFSETQ come from the germline V gene. The CDR3 protein is CASSLTVGNQPQHF. DNA of the CDR3: TGCGCCAGCAGCTTGACGGTTGGCAATCAGCCCCAGCATTTT.

The chain recombines TRBV5-1 with TRBJ1-6, with TRBD1 as a possible D gene (6 bases). The length of the CDR3 is 14 residues. Germline V gene data show CDR1 as SGHRS and CDR2 as YFSETQ. Trimming took off 3 bases at V and 10 bases at J, with 14 bases between the two ends. The chain's CDR3 is CASSSGGWESPLHF. DNA of the CDR3: TGCGCCAGCAGCTCCGGGGGCTGGGAATCACCCCTCCACTTT.

This chain joins TRBV7-9 and TRBJ2-7, with D maybe TRBD2 (6 bases). This CDR3 region has 16 residues. V was cut by 2 bases and J by 0 bases, with 14 bases left in between. In germline, CDR1 is SEHNR, CDR2 FQNEAQ (reference sequence). CDR3 amino acids: CASSLPSGLSSYEQYF. The CDR3 region has the DNA TGTGCCAGCAGCTTACCGAGCGGGCTAAGCTCCTACGAGCAGTACTTC.

The chain is built from TRBV7-9 and TRBJ2-5; 7 bases line up with TRBD2. CDR3 length equals 16 residues. The V gene end was trimmed by 5 bases and the J gene end by 0 bases; junction bases not matched to a gene: 9. The V gene's germline CDR1 is SEHNR and CDR2 FQNEAQ (reference sequence). CDR3 loop: CASSPWVRGYQETQYF. The CDR3 bases are TGTGCCAGCAGCCCCTGGGTGCGGGGGTACCAAGAGACCCAGTACTTC.

The chain employs TRBV5-6 and TRBJ2-5; maybe TRBD1 (6 bases). Germline V lookup: CDR1 SGHDT, CDR2 YYEEEE. This CDR3 is 10 amino acids long. V lost 6 bases and J lost 13, with 13 bases in between. The CDR3 spells CASTKQGVYF. The CDR3 nucleotides are TGTGCCAGCACCAAACAGGGAGTGTACTTC.

CDR3 DNA sequence: TGTGCCAGCAGCGCCCCCTTTAGCGGGGGTTCCTACGAGCAGTACTTC. This translates into CASSAPFSGGSYEQYF. The V and J genes are TRBV7-9 and TRBJ2-7, with TRBD2 matching over 9 bases. This CDR3 is built from 16 residues. Germline assignment: CDR1 SEHNR and CDR2 FQNEAQ (reference sequence). V trimming: 5 bases; J trimming: 1 base; junction bases outside the gene matches: 9.